Shown below are 15 T cell receptor beta chains from a single sample sequenced in a study of blood T cell repertoires in COVID-19. The protocol was immunoSEQ multiplex PCR, while the TCRdb copy is restricted to in-frame clones and leaves out a portion. The sample yields hundreds of thousands of clones, about nine tenths seen once. The specimen sequenced was peripheral blood. These receptors were collected from a woman aged 25 to 45 with active or convalescent COVID-19.

V and J are TRBV7-2 and TRBJ1-5, with 8 bases fitting TRBD1. Unmatched junction bases numbered 4, after V lost 5 bases and J lost 1 base. The CDR3 has 15 residues. Germline CDR1 reads SGHTA; CDR2 reads FQGNSA. CDR3 DNA: TGTGCCAGCAGCCGGACAGGGAGAAGCAATCAGCCCCAGCATTTT. Protein sequence: CASSRTGRSNQPQHF.

This clone was seen only a few times. The chain carries TRBV2 and TRBJ1-1, with TRBD1 as a possible D gene (6 bases). The CDR3 length is 15 residues. Per germline, CDR1 SNHLY and CDR2 FYNNEI. V gave up 6 bases and J gave up 1 base, with 15 bases separating them. CDR3 nucleotides: TGTGCCAGCAGAGCCCTGGGAGGGGGGAACACTGAAGCTTTCTTT. Amino acids: CASRALGGGNTEAFF.

J is TRBJ2-1 and V is TRBV7-2; 8 bases are shared with TRBD2. V shed 5 bases and J 5 bases; nucleotides not matched to a gene: 8. CDR3 length: 15 residues. CDR1 and CDR2 (germline): SGHTA, FQGNSA. The CDR3 reads CASSPFASGHNEQFF. CDR3 DNA sequence: TGTGCCAGCAGCCCTTTTGCTAGCGGGCACAATGAGCAGTTCTTC.

The V gene is TRBV12-3 or TRBV12-4, the J gene TRBJ2-7; D might be TRBD2 (5 bases). The CDR3 contains 13 residues. V was shortened by 3 bases and J by 4 bases, with 10 bases between the two germline ends. CDR3 DNA sequence: TGTGCCAGCAGTTTTGGACTTTCTTACGAGCAGTACTTC. Its protein product is CASSFGLSYEQYF.

This CDR3 is CASSLDGQGAGQPQHF. For the CDR3, the DNA is TGTGCCAGCAGCTTAGACGGACAGGGAGCGGGTCAGCCCCAGCATTTT. The chain recombines TRBV5-6 with TRBJ1-5, with 8 nucleotides matching TRBD1. CDR1 and CDR2 from the germline V gene are SGHDT and YYEEEE. CDR3 length: 16 amino acids. V gave up 2 bases and J gave up 6 bases; unmatched junction bases: 10.

V gene TRBV27 combines with J gene TRBJ1-2, with 8 bases aligning to TRBD1. The CDR3 runs to 14 residues. Germline-derived CDR1 and CDR2 are MNHEY and SMNVEV (reference sequence). With 5 bases clipped from V and 8 bases from J, the junction kept 10 bases outside the gene matches. CDR3 nucleotides: TGTGCCAGCAGTCCCCGGACAGGGTCCGAGGGCTACACCTTC. It specifies CASSPRTGSEGYTF.

On this clone itself: This specimen includes other DNA sequences encoding the same CDR3. The rearrangement uses TRBV6-5 and TRBJ1-1; D is unresolved. Trimming shortened V by 6 bases and J by 0 bases, and 8 bases separated the two germline ends. The CDR3 loop spans 13 amino acids. CDR1 is MNHEY and CDR2 is SVGAGI in the germline V gene. CDR3 residues: CASSRTVNTEAFF. CDR3 nucleotides: TGTGCCAGCAGCCGAACAGTGAACACTGAAGCTTTCTTT.

The count of this clone is one. The CDR3 DNA reads as TGCAGTGCTAGTGGCAGGGACTATGGCTACACCTTC. As protein: CSASGRDYGYTF. The V gene is TRBV20-1, the J gene TRBJ1-2, with a tentative D call TRBD1 (5 bases). The germline V and J ends were trimmed by 3 bases and 3 bases, with 8 bases remaining between them. Germline V gives CDR1 DFQATT, CDR2 SNEGSKA (reference sequence). The CDR3 sequence is 12 residues long.

The chain recombines TRBV4-1 with TRBJ2-6, with D unresolved. CDR1 and CDR2 (germline): MGHRA, YSYEKL. This CDR3 is 13 amino acids long. The V end lost 4 bases, the J end lost 3 bases, and 4 bases lay between the germline ends. This CDR3 reads CASSPGGANVLTF. The CDR3 DNA reads TGCGCCAGCAGCCCCGGTGGGGCCAACGTCCTGACTTTC.

CDR3 coding DNA: TGTGCCAGCAGCTTAGTTGCAGGGTGCTACACCTTC. Its translation: CASSLVAGCYTF. The chain has TRBV11-3 and TRBJ1-2, with D perhaps matching TRBD1 (5 bases). Trimming shortened V by 1 base and J by 9 bases, and 9 bases separated the two germline ends. CDR3 size: 12 residues. Germline V lookup: CDR1 SGHNT, CDR2 YENEEA.

The chain links TRBV5-4 to TRBJ1-6; unclear D gene. Trimming took 4 bases from V and 8 from J, leaving 7 bases between them. The germline V gene has CDR1 SGHNT and CDR2 YYREEE (reference sequence). The CDR3 length is 12 residues. CDR3 region: CASSRGYSPLHF. In nucleotides, the CDR3 is TGTGCCAGCAGCCGAGGGTATTCACCCCTCCACTTT.

This clone was counted a single time. The rearrangement uses TRBV5-1 and TRBJ1-1; D gene uncertain. Germline loops: CDR1 SGHRS, CDR2 YFSETQ. The CDR3 has 14 amino acids. Between the trimmed V and J ends, which lost 2 bases and 0 bases, there was a span of 8 bases. The DNA of the CDR3 is TGCGCCAGCAGCTTTTCCGGGATGAACACTGAAGCTTTCTTT. Translated: CASSFSGMNTEAFF.

The rearrangement links TRBV5-8 to TRBJ2-7; D is possibly TRBD2 (7 bases). Germline CDR1 SGHTS, CDR2 YDEGEE. The V end lost 8 bases, the J end lost 7 bases, and 19 bases lay between the germline ends. The CDR3 totals 13 residues. For the CDR3, the DNA is TGTGCCAGTTCAACGGGGGGCCCTCGGGAGCAGTACTTC. Amino acids: CASSTGGPREQYF. Looking up the rest from reference TRBV5-8 and TRBJ2-7 gives the full variable domain: EAGVTQSPTHLIKTRGQQATLRCSPISGHTSVYWYQQALGLGLQFLLWYDEGEERNRGNFPPRFSGRQFPNYSSELNVNALELEDSALYLCASSTGGPREQYFGPGTRLTVT.

V is TRBV21-1 and J is TRBJ1-2. TRBV21-1 is tagged as a pseudogene. This CDR3 has 18 amino acids. The CDR3 DNA reads as TGTGCCAGCAGGGGGGGGGCCGGAACCCCTGAACTTAACTATGGCTACACCTTC. This sequence encodes CASRGGAGTPELNYGYTF.

The chain joins TRBV6-5 to TRBJ1-2; no clear D. Between the trimmed V and J ends, which lost 11 bases and 8 bases, there was a span of 18 bases. CDR1 MNHEY and CDR2 SVGAGI come from the germline V gene. CDR3 length: 12 amino acids. CDR3 sequence reads: CAAQPGGGGYTF. The DNA for the CDR3 is TGTGCCGCCCAGCCGGGAGGAGGGGGCTACACCTTC.